This TCR beta chain was identified in a study of cytomegalovirus exposure and HLA in healthy donors. As for the study in general: Roughly 80 million unique TCRs from HLA-typed donors were held in an early data release. General observations from the study: TCR beta V- and J-gene trimming, according to a later analysis, was linked to a missense DCLRE1C variant. Upon later analysis, TCR association rates were observed to vary by HLA locus, being highest for DRB1 and lowest for HLA-C. TCR beta chains associated with HLA were, in a later analysis, more clonally expanded than equally common others.

The PCR ran on 60 Vbeta and 13 Jbeta primers. Measured with immunoSEQ multiplex PCR; TCRdb has only the in-frame clones, and not every one. This table has roughly 100,000 clones, roughly three quarters appearing once. The CDR3 has 14 residues. The trim removed 6 bases at V and 6 bases at J, leaving 6 bases unmatched. The germline gives CDR1 MDHEN, CDR2 SYDVKM. This clone occurred a few times. Its cognate antigen is unknown. The V gene is TRBV28, the J gene TRBJ2-2; 8 bases map to TRBD1. The sequenced sample consisted of PBMCs. This receptor was identified in a male donor in good health and CMV-seropositive. As DNA, the CDR3 is TGTGCCAGCAGGGCAGGGGGCGCCCCCGGGGAGCTGTTTTTT. Translating gives CASRAGGAPGELFF.